Sequencing of this T cell receptor (beta chain) was carried out in a study of T cells in Graves' hyperthyroidism and ophthalmopathy. The CDR3 totals 14 residues. The V end lost 6 bases, the J end lost 0 bases, and 15 bases lay between the germline ends. Germline lookup yields CDR1 DFQATT and CDR2 SNEGSKA (reference sequence). This clonotype was counted ten times or more. Its antigen is unidentified. Amplification of TCR beta CDR3 regions was performed using RNA transcripts as template. The HTBI primer set served for first-round RT-PCR of the TCR CDR3. MiXCR, applied by TCRdb to the multiplex PCR reads, yields one record per CDR3 protein. The table records about 290,000 distinct CDR3 sequences, 10% to 15% of them present only once. Patients with uncontrolled infections, other autoimmune diseases, pregnancy or lactation were excluded. The study's findings and limits: From stable hyperthyroidism, ophthalmopathy was separated by a 13 V-J model.

What was sequenced was blood. This chain uses TRBV20-1 with TRBJ2-7, with D possibly TRBD1 on 6 matching bases. This clonotype was obtained from a woman aged 25 to 45 with Graves' hyperthyroidism that later progressed to Graves' ophthalmopathy. The CDR3 protein is CSALRTESSYEQYF. In DNA, the CDR3 is TGCAGTGCCCTTCGGACAGAGAGCTCCTACGAGCAGTACTTC.